This entry lists 14 T cell receptor beta chains sequenced from one sample in a study of control samples from healthy donors and cancer patients. Some clones are missing from TCRdb's copy, which holds only in-frame ones; the method was immunoSEQ multiplex PCR. The sample has 350,000 to 450,000 clones, 90% seen once; the top ten hold 5% to 7%. Sequencing used PBMCs. Source of these receptors: a man aged 35 to 55 with head and neck cancer.

The V and J genes are TRBV19 and TRBJ2-7, with 7 bases lining up with TRBD1. CDR3 size: 15 residues. V gave up 4 bases and J gave up 0 bases; unmatched junction bases: 6. CDR1 and CDR2 from the germline V gene are LNHDA and SQIVND (reference sequence). CDR3 residues: CASSSGQVDSYEQYF. In nucleotides, the CDR3 is TGTGCCAGTAGTAGCGGACAGGTTGACTCCTACGAGCAGTACTTC.

The rearrangement links TRBV6-1 to TRBJ2-3; a possible D gene is TRBD1 (6 bases). The CDR3 is 17 amino acids. V lost 3 bases, J lost 0 bases, and 16 bases lay in between. Germline V CDR1 and CDR2: MNHNS, SASEGT. CDR3 DNA: TGTGCCAGCAGTGAGATACCACAGGGTGGGAGCACAGATACGCAGTATTTT. Translating it yields CASSEIPQGGSTDTQYF.

This clone was recorded once. The V call is TRBV28, the J call TRBJ1-1; no definite D call. The CDR3 is made up of 15 amino acids. V was shortened by 7 bases and J by 3 bases, with 18 bases between the two germline ends. Germline loops: CDR1 MDHEN, CDR2 SYDVKM. The CDR3 sequence: CASTPAIRSDTEAFF. CDR3 nucleotide sequence: TGTGCCAGCACCCCGGCGATTCGGTCGGACACTGAAGCTTTCTTT.

This clone was found a few times. The V and J genes are TRBV5-8 and TRBJ2-1; the D is unclear. The germline gives CDR1 SGHTS, CDR2 YDEGEE. The V end was cut by 3 bases, the J end by 3 bases, with 16 bases between. CDR3 length equals 16 residues. The CDR3 nucleotides are TGTGCCAGCAGCTCGTTTCGTTTATTAGGCTACAATGAGCAGTTCTTC. Translation gives CASSSFRLLGYNEQFF.

The chain is built from TRBV27 and TRBJ2-7; 13 bases are a match to TRBD2. The CDR3 totals 15 residues. The ends lost 6 bases at V and 3 bases at J; junction bases unmatched: 5. Germline V gene lookup returns CDR1 MNHEY and CDR2 SMNVEV (reference sequence). The CDR3 here is CASRGGTSGIYEQYF. The CDR3 DNA is TGTGCCAGCAGGGGCGGGACTAGCGGGATCTACGAGCAGTACTTC.

CDR3 in amino acids: CASSKAGGTGELFF. The DNA for the CDR3 is TGTGCCAGCAGCAAAGCGGGGGGCACCGGGGAGCTGTTTTTT. The J gene is TRBJ2-2, the V gene TRBV7-8, with 9 nucleotides matching TRBD2. The trim removed 5 bases at V and 4 bases at J, leaving 2 bases unmatched. CDR1 SGHVS and CDR2 FQNEAQ come from the germline V gene. The CDR3 totals 14 residues.

V gene TRBV4-1 combines with J gene TRBJ1-2, with 7 bases identical to TRBD1. This CDR3 has 18 amino acids. The V gene's germline CDR1 is MGHRA and CDR2 YSYEKL. The ends lost 4 bases at V and 7 bases at J; junction bases unmatched: 21. This CDR3 reads CASSPVYPDRVAPFGYTF. The CDR3, as DNA: TGCGCCAGCAGCCCCGTATACCCCGACAGGGTAGCACCCTTTGGCTACACCTTC.

The chain joins TRBV29-1 to TRBJ1-1; 9 nucleotides agree with TRBD1. Germline lookup yields CDR1 SQVTM and CDR2 ANQGSEA. The CDR3 has 15 residues. The V gene end was trimmed by 3 bases and the J gene end by 5 bases; junction bases not matched to a gene: 10. DNA for the CDR3: TGCAGCGTTGACTGGGACAGGGATGTTCGGACTGAAGCTTTCTTT. It encodes CSVDWDRDVRTEAFF.

The V and J genes are TRBV28 and TRBJ1-1, with 7 nucleotides matching TRBD1. CDR1 MDHEN and CDR2 SYDVKM come from the germline V gene. The CDR3 loop spans 17 amino acids. The J segment lost 0 bases and the V segment lost 5 bases, leaving 12 bases of the junction unmatched. This chain's CDR3 is CASSRLSTGTMNTEAFF. CDR3 nucleotide sequence: TGTGCCAGCAGTCGCCTGTCGACAGGGACCATGAACACTGAAGCTTTCTTT.

J is TRBJ2-7 and V is TRBV27, with D possibly matching TRBD2 (5 bases). The germline gives CDR1 MNHEY, CDR2 SMNVEV (reference sequence). Trimming removed 0 bases at V and 3 bases at J, with 18 bases between. The CDR3 contains 17 residues. The CDR3: CASSLSFGGQSRYEQYF. The CDR3 coding sequence is TGTGCCAGCAGTTTATCTTTTGGCGGGCAGTCTCGCTACGAGCAGTACTTC.

J is TRBJ2-3 and V is TRBV6-2 or TRBV6-3; D may be TRBD2 (6 bases). V gave up 4 bases and J gave up 2 bases, with 13 bases separating them. The CDR3 loop spans 15 amino acids. Germline values: CDR1 MNHEY, CDR2 SVGEGT. This chain's CDR3 is CASSSPGLDTDTQYF. CDR3 bases: TGTGCCAGCAGTTCTCCGGGACTTGACACAGATACGCAGTATTTT.

The chain has TRBV18 and TRBJ2-5; D is perhaps TRBD2 (5 bases). V lost 2 bases and J lost 4, with 8 bases in between. The CDR3 is made up of 13 amino acids. CDR1 is KGHSH, CDR2 LQKENI, per germline. This CDR3 is CASSPGSGETQYF. As DNA, the CDR3 is TGTGCCAGCTCACCAGGGAGTGGAGAGACCCAGTACTTC.

The chain joins TRBV5-4 to TRBJ2-5, with 7 bases matching TRBD1. This CDR3 has 16 amino acids. V shed 3 bases, J shed 2 bases, and the junction held 10 bases outside the gene matches. Germline CDR1 reads SGHNT; CDR2 reads YYREEE (reference sequence). CDR3 region: CASSSTGLLPQETQYF. CDR3 nucleotides: TGTGCCAGCAGCTCGACAGGGCTTCTCCCTCAAGAGACCCAGTACTTC.

The genes are TRBV28 and TRBJ1-2; 8 bases are a match to TRBD1. The junction had 2 bases not matched to a gene; V was cut back by 4 bases and J by 1 base. CDR1 and CDR2 (germline): MDHEN, SYDVKM. This CDR3 comprises 14 residues. Here the CDR3 reads CASSYRGVNYGYTF. For the CDR3, the DNA is TGTGCCAGCAGTTACAGGGGGGTTAACTATGGCTACACCTTC.